The sequence of this T cell receptor beta chain was determined in a study of T cell repertoires in cytomegalovirus infection. Points on this clonotype: A read error may be the cause here, since a much bigger clone is one base away.

TCRdb itself ran the reads through MiXCR, one entry per CDR3 protein. Of 200,000 to 250,000 distinct CDR3 sequences listed, approximately 22% were seen once; the top ten hold over 15%. CDR3 length equals 17 residues. V lost 4 bases, J lost 2 bases, and 12 bases stayed unmatched. Looked up from germline, CDR1 is MDHEN and CDR2 is SYDVKM. What was sequenced was CD8+ T cells from PBMCs. This TCR was sampled from a human donor in good health (CMV status not recorded). Some clones in this sample may be carry-over from other donors' samples. The chain recombines TRBV28 with TRBJ1-2, with 8 bases that match TRBD1. CDR3 loop: CASSSSSGQGVNYGYTF. CDR3 DNA sequence: TGTGCCAGCAGTTCATCATCCGGACAGGGCGTGAACTATGGCTACACCTTC.